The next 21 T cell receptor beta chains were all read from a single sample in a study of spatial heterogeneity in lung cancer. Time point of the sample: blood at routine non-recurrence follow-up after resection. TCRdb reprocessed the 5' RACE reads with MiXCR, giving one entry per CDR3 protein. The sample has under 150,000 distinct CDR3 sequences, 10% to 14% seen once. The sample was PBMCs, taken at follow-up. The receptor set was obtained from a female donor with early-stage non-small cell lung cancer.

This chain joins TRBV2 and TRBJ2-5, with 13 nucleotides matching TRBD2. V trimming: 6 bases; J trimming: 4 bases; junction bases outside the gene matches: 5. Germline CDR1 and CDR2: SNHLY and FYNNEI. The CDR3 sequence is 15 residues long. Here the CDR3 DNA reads TGTGCCAGCAGACCGGGACTAGCGGGATCAGAGACCCAGTACTTC. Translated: CASRPGLAGSETQYF.

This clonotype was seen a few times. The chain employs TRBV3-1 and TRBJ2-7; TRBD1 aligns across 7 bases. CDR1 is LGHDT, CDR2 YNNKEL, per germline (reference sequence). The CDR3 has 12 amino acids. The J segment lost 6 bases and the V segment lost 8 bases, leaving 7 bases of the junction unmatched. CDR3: CASGAAGGEQYV. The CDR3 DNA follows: TGTGCCAGCGGTGCGGCAGGGGGCGAGCAGTACGTC.

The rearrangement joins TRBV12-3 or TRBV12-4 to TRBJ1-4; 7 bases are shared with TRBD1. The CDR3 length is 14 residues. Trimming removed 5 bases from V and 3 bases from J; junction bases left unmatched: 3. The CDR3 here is CASSIGTANEKLFF. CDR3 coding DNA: TGTGCCAGCAGTATCGGGACAGCTAATGAAAAACTGTTTTTT.

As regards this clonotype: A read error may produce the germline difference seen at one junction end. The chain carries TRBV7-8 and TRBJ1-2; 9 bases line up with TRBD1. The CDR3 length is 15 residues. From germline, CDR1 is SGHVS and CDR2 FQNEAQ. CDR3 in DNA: TGTGCCAGCAGCTTTGGACAGGGGTCTAACTATTGCTACACCTTC. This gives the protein CASSFGQGSNYCYTF.

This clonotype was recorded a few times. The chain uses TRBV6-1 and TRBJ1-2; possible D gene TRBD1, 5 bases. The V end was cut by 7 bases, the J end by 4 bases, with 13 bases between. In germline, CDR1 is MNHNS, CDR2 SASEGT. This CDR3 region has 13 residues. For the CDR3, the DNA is TGTGCCAGCACTCCGGGGGACGCCTATGGCTACACCTTC. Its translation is CASTPGDAYGYTF.

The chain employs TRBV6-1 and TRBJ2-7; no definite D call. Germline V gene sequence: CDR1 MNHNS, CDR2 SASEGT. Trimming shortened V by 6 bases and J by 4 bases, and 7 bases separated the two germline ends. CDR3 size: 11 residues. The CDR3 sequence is CASSEFYEQYF. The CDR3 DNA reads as TGTGCCAGCAGCGAGTTTTACGAGCAGTACTTC.

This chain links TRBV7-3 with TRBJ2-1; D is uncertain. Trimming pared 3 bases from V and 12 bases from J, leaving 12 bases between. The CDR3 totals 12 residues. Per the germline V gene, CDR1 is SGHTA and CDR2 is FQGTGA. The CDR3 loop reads CASSFPPGPQFF. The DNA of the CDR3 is TGTGCCAGCAGCTTCCCTCCCGGTCCGCAGTTCTTC.

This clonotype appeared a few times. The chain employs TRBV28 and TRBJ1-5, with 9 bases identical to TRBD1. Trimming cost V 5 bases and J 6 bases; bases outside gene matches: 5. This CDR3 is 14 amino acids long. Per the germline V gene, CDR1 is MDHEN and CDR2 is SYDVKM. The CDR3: CASSIQGATQPQHF. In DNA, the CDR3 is TGTGCCAGCAGTATACAGGGGGCGACTCAGCCCCAGCATTTT.

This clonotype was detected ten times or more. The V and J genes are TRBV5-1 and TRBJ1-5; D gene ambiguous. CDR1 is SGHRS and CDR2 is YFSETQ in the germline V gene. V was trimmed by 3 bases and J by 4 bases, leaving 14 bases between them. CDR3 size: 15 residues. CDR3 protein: CASSYGGGGNQPQHF. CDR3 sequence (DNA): TGCGCCAGCAGCTACGGAGGAGGAGGTAATCAGCCCCAGCATTTT.

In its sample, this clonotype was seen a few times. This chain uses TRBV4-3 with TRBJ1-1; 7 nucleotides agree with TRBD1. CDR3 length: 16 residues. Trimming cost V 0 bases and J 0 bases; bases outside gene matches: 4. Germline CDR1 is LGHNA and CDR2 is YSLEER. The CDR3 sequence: CASSQDRDSVNTEAFF. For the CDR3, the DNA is TGCGCCAGCAGCCAAGACCGGGACAGCGTGAACACTGAAGCTTTCTTT.

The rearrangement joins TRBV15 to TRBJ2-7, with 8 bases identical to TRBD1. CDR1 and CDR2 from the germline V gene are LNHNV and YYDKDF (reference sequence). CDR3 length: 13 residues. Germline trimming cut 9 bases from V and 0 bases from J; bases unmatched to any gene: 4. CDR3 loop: CATRQGSSYEQYF. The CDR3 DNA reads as TGTGCCACAAGACAGGGGAGCTCCTACGAGCAGTACTTC.

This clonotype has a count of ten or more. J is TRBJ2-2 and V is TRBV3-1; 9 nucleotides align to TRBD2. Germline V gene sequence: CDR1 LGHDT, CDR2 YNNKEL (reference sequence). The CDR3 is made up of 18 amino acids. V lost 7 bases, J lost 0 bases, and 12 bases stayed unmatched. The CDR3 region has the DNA TGTGCCAGCACCAGGAAGACTAGCGGAATGGCGAACACCGGGGAGCTGTTTTTT. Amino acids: CASTRKTSGMANTGELFF.

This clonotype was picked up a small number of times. The DNA for the CDR3 is TGTGCCAGCAGTGAAGGAGGGACAGATCAAGAGACCCAGTACTTC. Translation: CASSEGGTDQETQYF. The V call is TRBV25-1, the J call TRBJ2-5; D may be TRBD1 (7 bases). CDR1 MGHDK and CDR2 SYGVNS come from the germline V gene. Between the trimmed V and J ends, which lost 2 bases and 2 bases, there was a span of 12 bases. The CDR3 covers 15 residues.

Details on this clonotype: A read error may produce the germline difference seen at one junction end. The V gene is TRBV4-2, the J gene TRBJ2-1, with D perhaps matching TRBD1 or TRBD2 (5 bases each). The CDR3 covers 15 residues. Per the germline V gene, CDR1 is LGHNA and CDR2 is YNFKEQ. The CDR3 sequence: CASSRSYGTGNERFF. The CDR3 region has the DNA TGTGCCAGCAGTCGGTCTTACGGGACGGGCAATGAGCGGTTCTTC.

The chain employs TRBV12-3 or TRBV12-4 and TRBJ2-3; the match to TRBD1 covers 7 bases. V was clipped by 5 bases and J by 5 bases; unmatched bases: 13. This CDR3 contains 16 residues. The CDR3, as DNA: TGTGCCAGCAGTCCGTGGACAGGAATGGGTGAAGATACGCAGTATTTT. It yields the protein CASSPWTGMGEDTQYF.

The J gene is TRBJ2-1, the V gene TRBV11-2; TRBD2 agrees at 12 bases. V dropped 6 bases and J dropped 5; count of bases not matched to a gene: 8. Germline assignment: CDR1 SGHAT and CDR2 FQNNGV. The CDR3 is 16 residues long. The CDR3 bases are TGTGCCAGCAGACGGACTAGCGGGGCGAGCCACAATGAGCAGTTCTTC. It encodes CASRRTSGASHNEQFF.

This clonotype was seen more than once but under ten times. CDR3 bases: TGTGCCACCAGTGATTCCCCCGCTAGCGGGCGCCACAATGAGCAGTTCTTC. Protein product: CATSDSPASGRHNEQFF. This chain joins TRBV24-1 and TRBJ2-1, with 8 bases aligning to TRBD2. The CDR3 has 17 residues. Germline values: CDR1 KGHDR, CDR2 SFDVKD. J was trimmed by 5 bases and V by 2 bases; bases with no gene match: 10.

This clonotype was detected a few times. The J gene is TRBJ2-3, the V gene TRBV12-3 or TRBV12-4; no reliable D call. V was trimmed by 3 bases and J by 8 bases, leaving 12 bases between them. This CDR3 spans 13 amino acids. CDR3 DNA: TGTGCCAGCAGTTTCGCCAAGGCCGGTACGCAGTATTTT. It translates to CASSFAKAGTQYF.

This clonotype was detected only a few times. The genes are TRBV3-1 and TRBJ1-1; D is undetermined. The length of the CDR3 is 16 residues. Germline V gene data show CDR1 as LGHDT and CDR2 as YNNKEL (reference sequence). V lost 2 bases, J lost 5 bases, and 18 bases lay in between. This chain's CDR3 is CASSQTVPFSVTEAFF. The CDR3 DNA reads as TGTGCCAGCAGCCAAACAGTTCCTTTTTCGGTGACTGAAGCTTTCTTT.

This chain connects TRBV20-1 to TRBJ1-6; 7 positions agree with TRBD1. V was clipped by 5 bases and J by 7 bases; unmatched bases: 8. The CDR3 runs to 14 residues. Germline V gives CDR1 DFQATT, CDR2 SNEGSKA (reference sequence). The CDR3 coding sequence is TGCAGTGCTGGGAAGGGACAGCAAAATTCACCCCTCCACTTT. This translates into CSAGKGQQNSPLHF.

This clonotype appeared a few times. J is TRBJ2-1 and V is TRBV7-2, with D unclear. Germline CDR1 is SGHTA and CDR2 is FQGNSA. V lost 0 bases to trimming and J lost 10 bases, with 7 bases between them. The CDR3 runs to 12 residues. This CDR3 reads CASSLAGYEQFF. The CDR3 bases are TGTGCCAGCAGCTTAGCTGGCTACGAGCAGTTCTTC.